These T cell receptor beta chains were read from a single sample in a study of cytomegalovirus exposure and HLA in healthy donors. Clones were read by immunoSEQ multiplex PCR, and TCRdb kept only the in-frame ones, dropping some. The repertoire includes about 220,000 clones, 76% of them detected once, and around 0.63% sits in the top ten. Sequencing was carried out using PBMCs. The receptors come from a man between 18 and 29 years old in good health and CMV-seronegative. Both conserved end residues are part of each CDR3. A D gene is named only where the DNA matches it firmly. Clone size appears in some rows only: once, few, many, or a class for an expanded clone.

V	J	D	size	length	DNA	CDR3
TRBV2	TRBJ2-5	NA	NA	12	TGTGCCAGCTCGGTAGCGCGGGAGACCCAGTACTTC	CASSVARETQYF
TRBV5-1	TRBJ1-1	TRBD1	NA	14	TGCGCCAGCAGCTGGGACAGGGGGGGCACTGAAGCTTTCTTT	CASSWDRGGTEAFF
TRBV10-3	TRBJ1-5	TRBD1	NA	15	TGTGCCATCAGCGGGGGACAGGGGGTCAATCAGCCCCAGCATTTT	CAISGGQGVNQPQHF
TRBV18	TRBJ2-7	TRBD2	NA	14	TGTGCCAGCTCACCGCTAGCGGGAGCAAGGGAGCAGTACTTC	CASSPLAGAREQYF
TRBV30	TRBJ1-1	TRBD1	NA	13	TGTGCCTGGAGTGGACAGGGGAACACTGAAGCTTTCTTT	CAWSGQGNTEAFF
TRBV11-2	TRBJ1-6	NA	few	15	TGTGCCAGCAGCTTAGTTGACGGAGGGATTTCACCCCTCCACTTT	CASSLVDGGISPLHF
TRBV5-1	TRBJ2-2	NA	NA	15	TGCGCCAGCAGCTTGTTAAGGCGGGAAACCGGGGAGCTGTTTTTT	CASSLLRRETGELFF
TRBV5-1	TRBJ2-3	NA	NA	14	TGCGCCAGCAGCGCGCAGACAATCACAGATACGCAGTATTTT	CASSAQTITDTQYF
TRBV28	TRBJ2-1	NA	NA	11	TGTGCCAGCAGTCCGAGGGGGAGGGCGTTCTTC	CASSPRGRAFF
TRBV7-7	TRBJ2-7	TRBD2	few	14	TGTGCTAGCTCTAGACTAGCGGGAGCCTACGAGCAGTACTTC	CASSRLAGAYEQYF
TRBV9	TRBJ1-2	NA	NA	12	TGTGCCAGCAGCCCGGGTGACTATGGCTACACCTTC	CASSPGDYGYTF